The 25 T cell receptor beta chains given below trace back to one sample, sequenced in a study of T cell responses to AZD1222 COVID-19 vaccine. The protocol was immunoSEQ multiplex PCR, while the TCRdb copy is restricted to in-frame clones and leaves out a portion. The sample lists about 94,000 clones; over 75% were seen once. The sequences come from peripheral blood, collected on day 0 of AZD1222 vaccination. These receptors came from an adult in good health.

The chain's CDR3 is CASSPGTGGHYGYTF. DNA for the CDR3: TGTGCCAGCTCACCAGGGACAGGGGGCCACTATGGCTACACCTTC. This chain links TRBV18 with TRBJ1-2; 12 nucleotides match TRBD1. J gave up 3 bases and V 2 bases, and 1 base lay outside the gene matches. Germline CDR1 and CDR2: KGHSH and LQKENI. The CDR3 is 15 residues long.

This rearrangement joins TRBV5-1 to TRBJ2-7; possible D gene TRBD1, 6 bases. Germline values: CDR1 SGHRS, CDR2 YFSETQ. The length of the CDR3 is 14 residues. V was cut by 0 bases and J by 4 bases, with 11 bases left in between. The CDR3 DNA follows: TGCGCCAGCAGCTTGGACGGGACACTTTACGAGCAGTACTTC. Translating gives CASSLDGTLYEQYF.

This rearrangement joins TRBV5-1 to TRBJ2-3, with TRBD1 matching over 9 bases. V shed 4 bases and J 0 bases; nucleotides not matched to a gene: 6. From germline, CDR1 is SGHRS and CDR2 YFSETQ. The CDR3 consists of 16 residues. The CDR3: CASSLGQGLSTDTQYF. The CDR3 bases are TGCGCCAGCAGCCTAGGACAGGGGCTTAGCACAGATACGCAGTATTTT.

The chain combines TRBV10-2 with TRBJ2-7; 9 nucleotides align to TRBD1. Germline CDR1 WSHSY, CDR2 SAAADI. The trim removed 5 bases at V and 7 bases at J, leaving 6 bases unmatched. The CDR3 length is 13 residues. DNA of the CDR3: TGCGCCAGCAGTAAACAGGGGGCGGGGGAGCAGTACTTC. Amino acid sequence: CASSKQGAGEQYF.

The rearrangement uses TRBV5-6 and TRBJ1-1; D possibly corresponds to TRBD1 (6 bases). The CDR3 extends over 14 amino acids. Trimming pared 4 bases from V and 2 bases from J, leaving 12 bases between. The germline V gene has CDR1 SGHDT and CDR2 YYEEEE. This chain's CDR3 is CASSRGQGNTEAFF. For the CDR3, the DNA is TGTGCCAGCAGCCGGGGGCAGGGAAACACTGAAGCTTTCTTT.

The rearrangement links TRBV11-1 to TRBJ2-7; a weak D match, TRBD1 (7 bases). The germline V gene has CDR1 SGHAT and CDR2 FQDESV (reference sequence). The CDR3 is made up of 13 amino acids. With 8 bases removed from V and 1 base from J, the gap between germline ends came to 12 bases. This CDR3 is CASGRGASYEQYF. CDR3 coding DNA: TGTGCCAGCGGCAGGGGGGCTTCCTACGAGCAGTACTTC. The full variable domain, in which reference TRBV11-1 and TRBJ2-7 provide the parts outside the CDR3, is EAEVAQSPRYKITEKSQAVAFWCDPISGHATLYWYRQILGQGPELLVQFQDESVVDDSQLPKDRFSAERLKGVDSTLKIQPAELGDSAMYLCASGRGASYEQYFGPGTRLTVT.

The chain recombines TRBV6-1 with TRBJ2-3, with 14 bases matching TRBD2. Losses at the gene ends were 4 bases for V and 3 bases for J; bases not matched to a gene: 3. Germline-derived CDR1 and CDR2 are MNHNS and SASEGT. The CDR3 has 16 amino acids. CDR3 in amino acids: CASSGLAGGTTDTQYF. In DNA, the CDR3 is TGTGCCAGCAGTGGACTAGCGGGGGGGACGACAGATACGCAGTATTTT.

The genes are TRBV6-5 and TRBJ2-5; TRBD2 might be the D (5 bases). Deletions cut 2 bases from V and 5 bases from J, with 9 bases between. Germline-derived CDR1 and CDR2 are MNHEY and SVGAGI. The CDR3 sequence is 13 residues long. The CDR3 nucleotides read TGTGCCAGCAGTTACAAGCCTAGCGAGACCCAGTACTTC. Translating it yields CASSYKPSETQYF.

The CDR3: CASSQVTGQGNYGYTF. DNA for the CDR3: TGTGCCAGCAGCCAGGTTACAGGTCAGGGTAACTATGGCTACACCTTC. The chain uses TRBV4-2 and TRBJ1-2; tentative D call: TRBD1 (5 bases). From germline, CDR1 is LGHNA and CDR2 YNFKEQ. Trimming took 3 bases from V and 1 from J, leaving 15 bases between them. The CDR3 has 16 residues.

The chain joins TRBV28 to TRBJ1-2, with no clear D. This CDR3 spans 15 amino acids. The germline V and J ends were trimmed by 5 bases and 5 bases, with 18 bases remaining between them. Germline CDR1 is MDHEN and CDR2 is SYDVKM. This CDR3 is CASSPPLGRGYGYTF. DNA of the CDR3: TGTGCCAGCAGTCCCCCCCTCGGTCGGGGATATGGCTACACCTTC.

The rearrangement joins TRBV30 to TRBJ1-5, with D uncertain. The CDR3 is made up of 13 amino acids. Per germline, CDR1 GTSNPN and CDR2 SVGIG (reference sequence). Trimming stripped 2 bases from V and 5 bases from J, with 10 bases between. CDR3: CAWSLDGDQPQHF. CDR3 DNA: TGTGCCTGGAGTCTGGACGGGGATCAGCCCCAGCATTTT. The variable domain in full, with the rest retrieved from reference TRBV30 and TRBJ1-5, is SQTIHQWPATLVQPVGSPLSLECTVEGTSNPNLYWYRQAAGRGLQLLFYSVGIGQISSEVPQNLSASRPQDRQFILSSKKLLLSDSGFYLCAWSLDGDQPQHFGDGTRLSIL.

This sequence joins TRBV5-1 and TRBJ2-5; no firm D call. Germline V gives CDR1 SGHRS, CDR2 YFSETQ. The CDR3 has 16 amino acids. V was pared by 0 bases and J by 7 bases, with 19 bases between. CDR3 protein: CASSLDVATKKGTQYF. As DNA, the CDR3 is TGCGCCAGCAGCTTGGACGTAGCCACTAAAAAAGGGACCCAGTACTTC.

This clone came up once. This chain uses TRBV27 with TRBJ2-5; no definite D call. Per germline, CDR1 MNHEY and CDR2 SMNVEV (reference sequence). Trimming cost V 8 bases and J 1 base, with 11 bases left between them. The CDR3 totals 13 residues. The CDR3 bases are TGTGCCAGCTCACCCTATTCCCAAGAGACCCAGTACTTC. It codes for CASSPYSQETQYF.

V and J are TRBV18 and TRBJ1-5; D not certain. Germline V gives CDR1 KGHSH, CDR2 LQKENI. This CDR3 has 16 residues. The V end was cut by 2 bases, the J end by 0 bases, with 11 bases between. The CDR3, as DNA: TGTGCCAGCTCACCAGAGGCATTGTATAGCAATCAGCCCCAGCATTTT. Its translation is CASSPEALYSNQPQHF. Variable domain in full (rest from reference TRBV18 and TRBJ1-5): NAGVMQNPRHLVRRRGQEARLRCSPMKGHSHVYWYRQLPEEGLKFMVYLQKENIIDESGMPKERFSAEFPKEGPSILRIQQVVRGDSAAYFCASSPEALYSNQPQHFGDGTRLSIL.

This rearrangement joins TRBV25-1 to TRBJ1-2; D may be TRBD1 (6 bases). Between the trimmed V and J ends, which lost 3 bases and 8 bases, there was a span of 19 bases. The CDR3 loop spans 15 amino acids. Germline V gene sequence: CDR1 MGHDK, CDR2 SYGVNS. CDR3 in amino acids: CASSDSLTGMRGYTF. The DNA for the CDR3 is TGTGCCAGCAGTGACTCACTCACAGGGATGAGGGGCTACACCTTC.

The chain recombines TRBV28 with TRBJ1-6, with a tentative D call TRBD1 (5 bases). Germline V CDR1 and CDR2: MDHEN, SYDVKM. This CDR3 has 17 amino acids. The V end lost 6 bases, the J end lost 1 base, and 16 bases lay between the germline ends. CDR3 nucleotides: TGTGCCAGCAGCCCCATTGGGGGGAGGTCCTATAATTCACCCCTCCACTTT. Amino acids: CASSPIGGRSYNSPLHF.

In this sample, this clone turned up once. This chain joins TRBV19 and TRBJ2-5; 11 nucleotides match TRBD1. V trimming: 6 bases; J trimming: 7 bases; junction bases outside the gene matches: 7. This CDR3 region has 14 residues. Germline loops: CDR1 LNHDA, CDR2 SQIVND (reference sequence). The DNA for the CDR3 is TGTGCCAGTAGAAGGGACAGGGGGAAAGGGACCCAGTACTTC. Translating it yields CASRRDRGKGTQYF.

The chain joins TRBV2 to TRBJ2-5; D is undetermined. This CDR3 contains 14 residues. Per germline, CDR1 SNHLY and CDR2 FYNNEI. With 3 bases removed from V and 1 base from J, the gap between germline ends came to 9 bases. As DNA, the CDR3 is TGTGCCAGCAGTGACGGACGGAGCCAAGAGACCCAGTACTTC. Translated: CASSDGRSQETQYF.

This clone occurred once. Other DNA sequences in the sample encode the same CDR3. This rearrangement joins TRBV18 to TRBJ1-3; 10 bases line up with TRBD1. CDR3 length equals 15 residues. Germline CDR1 is KGHSH and CDR2 is LQKENI. V lost 3 bases and J lost 3; bases outside the gene matches: 2. CDR3 in amino acids: CASSPGTGDGNTIYF. The CDR3 DNA sequence: TGTGCCAGCTCACCCGGGACAGGGGATGGAAACACCATATATTTT.

The V and J genes are TRBV5-1 and TRBJ2-2; the D gene is possibly TRBD1 (7 bases). Trimming took 0 bases from V and 1 from J, leaving 10 bases between them. The CDR3 has 16 amino acids. Germline CDR1 SGHRS, CDR2 YFSETQ. CDR3 DNA sequence: TGCGCCAGCAGCTTGGGACAGGGAGGGAACACCGGGGAGCTGTTTTTT. This encodes CASSLGQGGNTGELFF.

The chain couples TRBV6-5 to TRBJ2-1, with a weak D call TRBD1 (6 bases). Between the trimmed V and J ends, which lost 5 bases and 0 bases, there was a span of 8 bases. Germline values: CDR1 MNHEY, CDR2 SVGAGI. The CDR3 sequence is 14 residues long. CDR3 DNA: TGTGCCAGCAGTACAGGGAGCTCCTACAATGAGCAGTTCTTC. Translated, it gives CASSTGSSYNEQFF.

CDR3 region: CASSLAGGRIEAFF. CDR3 DNA: TGTGCCAGCAGCTTAGCAGGGGGACGCATCGAAGCTTTCTTT. This chain uses TRBV7-2 with TRBJ1-1; a possible D gene is TRBD1 (6 bases). The V end lost 0 bases, the J end lost 8 bases, and 13 bases lay between the germline ends. In germline, CDR1 is SGHTA, CDR2 FQGNSA. This CDR3 has 14 amino acids.

V usage is TRBV28 and J usage is TRBJ2-7; D is perhaps TRBD1 (5 bases). V lost 11 bases, J lost 7 bases, and 12 bases lay in between. The length of the CDR3 is 10 residues. The germline CDR1 and CDR2 sequences are MDHEN and SYDVKM. The CDR3 region has the DNA TGTGCCGCCATAGGGGATGAGCAGTACTTC. This sequence encodes CAAIGDEQYF.

The CDR3 DNA reads as TGTGCCAGTAAGGACAGTTCCGCTTACTCCTCTAACTATGGCTACACCTTC. Residues: CASKDSSAYSSNYGYTF. V gene TRBV19 combines with J gene TRBJ1-2; tentative D call: TRBD1 (6 bases). The CDR3 runs 17 residues. V lost 7 bases and J lost 0, with 21 bases in between. The germline CDR1 and CDR2 sequences are LNHDA and SQIVND (reference sequence).

V and J are TRBV21-1 and TRBJ2-7; TRBD2 reflects the table's D call only, with no check against the DNA. TRBV21-1 is noted as a pseudogene. The CDR3 is 15 residues long. For the CDR3, the DNA is TGTGCCAGCAGCAAACGCGTGGACGGGGCCTACGAGCAGTACTTC. This encodes CASSKRVDGAYEQYF.